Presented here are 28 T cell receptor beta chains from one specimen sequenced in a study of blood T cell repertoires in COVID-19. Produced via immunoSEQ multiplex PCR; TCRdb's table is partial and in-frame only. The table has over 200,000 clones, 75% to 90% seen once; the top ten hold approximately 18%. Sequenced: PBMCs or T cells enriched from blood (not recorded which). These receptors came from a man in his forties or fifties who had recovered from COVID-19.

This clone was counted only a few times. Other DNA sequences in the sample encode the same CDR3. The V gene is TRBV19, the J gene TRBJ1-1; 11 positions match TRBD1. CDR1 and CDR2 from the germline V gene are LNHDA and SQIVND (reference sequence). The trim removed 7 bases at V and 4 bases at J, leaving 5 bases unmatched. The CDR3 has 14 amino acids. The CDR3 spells CASIRDRGSTEAFF. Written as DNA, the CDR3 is TGTGCCAGTATAAGGGACAGGGGGAGCACTGAAGCTTTCTTT. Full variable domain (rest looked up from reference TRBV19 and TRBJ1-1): DGGITQSPKYLFRKEGQNVTLSCEQNLNHDAMYWYRQDPGQGLRLIYYSQIVNDFQKGDIAEGYSVSREKKESFPLTVTSAQKNPTAFYLCASIRDRGSTEAFFGQGTRLTVV.

The CDR3 bases are TGTGCCAGCAGCCGAGAACATAAGTACACTGAAGCTTTCTTT. Its translation is CASSREHKYTEAFF. This chain joins TRBV3-1 (or the pseudogene TRBV3-2) and TRBJ1-1; D unclear. Germline CDR1 is LGHDT and CDR2 is YNNKEL (reference sequence). The CDR3 sequence is 14 residues long. Between the trimmed V and J ends, which lost 4 bases and 3 bases, there was a span of 12 bases.

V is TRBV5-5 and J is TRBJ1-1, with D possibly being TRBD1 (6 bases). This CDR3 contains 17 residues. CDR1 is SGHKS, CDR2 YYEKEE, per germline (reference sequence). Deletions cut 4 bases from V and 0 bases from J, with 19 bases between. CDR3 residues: CASSISGWGLMNTEAFF. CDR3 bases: TGTGCCAGCAGCATCTCTGGTTGGGGGCTGATGAACACTGAAGCTTTCTTT.

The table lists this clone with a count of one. The CDR3 bases are TGTGCCAGCAGCTTACTCTCTAGCGGGCCCCTCTCCTACAATGAGCAGTTCTTC. This sequence encodes CASSLLSSGPLSYNEQFF. The J gene is TRBJ2-1, the V gene TRBV11-2; the match to TRBD2 covers 8 bases. There are 18 residues in the CDR3. Losses at the gene ends were 2 bases for V and 0 bases for J; bases not matched to a gene: 9. Germline values: CDR1 SGHAT, CDR2 FQNNGV. Looking up the rest from reference TRBV11-2 and TRBJ2-1 gives the full variable domain: EAGVAQSPRYKIIEKRQSVAFWCNPISGHATLYWYQQILGQGPKLLIQFQNNGVVDDSQLPKDRFSAERLKGVDSTLKIQPAKLEDSAVYLCASSLLSSGPLSYNEQFFGPGTRLTVL.

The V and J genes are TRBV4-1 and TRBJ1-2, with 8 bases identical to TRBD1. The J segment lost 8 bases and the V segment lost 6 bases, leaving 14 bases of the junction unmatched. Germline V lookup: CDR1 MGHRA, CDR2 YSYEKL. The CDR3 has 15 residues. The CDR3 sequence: CASRPSGTGGRGYTF. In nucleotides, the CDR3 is TGCGCCAGCAGACCGTCCGGGACAGGTGGCCGAGGCTACACCTTC.

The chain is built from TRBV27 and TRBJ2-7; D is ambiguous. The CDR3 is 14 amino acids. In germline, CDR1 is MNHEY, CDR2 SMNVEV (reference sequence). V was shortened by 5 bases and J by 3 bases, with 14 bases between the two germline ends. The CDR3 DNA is TGTGCCAGCAGTCCCATCCAACAAGTCTACGAGCAGTACTTC. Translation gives CASSPIQQVYEQYF.

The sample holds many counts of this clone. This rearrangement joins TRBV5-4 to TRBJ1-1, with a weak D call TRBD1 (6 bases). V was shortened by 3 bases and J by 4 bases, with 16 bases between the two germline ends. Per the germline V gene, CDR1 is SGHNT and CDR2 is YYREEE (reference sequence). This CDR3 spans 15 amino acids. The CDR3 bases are TGTGCCAGCAGCTCAAACAGGGAGGGGAGCACTGAAGCTTTCTTT. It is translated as CASSSNREGSTEAFF.

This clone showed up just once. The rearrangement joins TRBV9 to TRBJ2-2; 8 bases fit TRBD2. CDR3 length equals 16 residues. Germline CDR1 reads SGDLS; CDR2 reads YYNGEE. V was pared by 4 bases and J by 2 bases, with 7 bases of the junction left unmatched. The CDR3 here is CASSPPAGGNTGELFF. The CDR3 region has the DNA TGTGCCAGCAGCCCCCCCGCGGGAGGCAACACCGGGGAGCTGTTTTTT.

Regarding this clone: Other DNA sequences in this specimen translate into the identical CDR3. As DNA, the CDR3 is TGCAGTGCTAGAGTGGGGGGTGGCTACACCTTC. It encodes CSARVGGGYTF. The chain links TRBV20-1 to TRBJ1-2; perhaps TRBD1 as D (5 bases). With 1 base removed from V and 7 bases from J, the gap between germline ends came to 7 bases. This CDR3 has 11 amino acids. Germline CDR1 reads DFQATT; CDR2 reads SNEGSKA (reference sequence).

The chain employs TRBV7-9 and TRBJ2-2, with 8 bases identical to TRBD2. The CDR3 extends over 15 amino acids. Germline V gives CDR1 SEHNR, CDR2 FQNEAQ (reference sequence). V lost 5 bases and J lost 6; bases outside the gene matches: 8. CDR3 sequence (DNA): TGTGCCAGCAGCCCCATAGCGGGGCGGGCCGGGGAGCTGTTTTTT. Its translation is CASSPIAGRAGELFF.

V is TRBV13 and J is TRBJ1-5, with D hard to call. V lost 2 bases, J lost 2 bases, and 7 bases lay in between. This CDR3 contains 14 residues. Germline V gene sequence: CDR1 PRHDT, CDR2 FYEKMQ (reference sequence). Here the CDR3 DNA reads TGTGCCAGCAGCTTATCGGGTGGCAATCAGCCCCAGCATTTT. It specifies CASSLSGGNQPQHF.

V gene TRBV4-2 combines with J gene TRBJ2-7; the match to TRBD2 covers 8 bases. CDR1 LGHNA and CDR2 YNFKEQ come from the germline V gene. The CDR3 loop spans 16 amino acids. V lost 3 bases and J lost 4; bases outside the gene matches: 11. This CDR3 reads CASSQSYGRESYEQYF. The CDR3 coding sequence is TGTGCCAGCAGCCAGTCCTACGGGAGGGAGTCTTACGAGCAGTACTTC.

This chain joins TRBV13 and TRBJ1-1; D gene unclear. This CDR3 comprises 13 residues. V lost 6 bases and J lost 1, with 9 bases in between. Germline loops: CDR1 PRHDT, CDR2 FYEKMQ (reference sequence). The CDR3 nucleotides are TGTGCCAGCAGTCCAACAGCGAACACTGAAGCTTTCTTT. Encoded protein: CASSPTANTEAFF.

The CDR3 region is CASTDPGTGDSGNTIYF. CDR3 in DNA: TGTGCCAGTACCGACCCCGGGACAGGGGACTCTGGAAACACCATATATTTT. V usage is TRBV19 and J usage is TRBJ1-3; 10 nucleotides line up with TRBD1. V was clipped by 7 bases and J by 0 bases; unmatched bases: 9. The CDR3 loop spans 17 amino acids. CDR1 is LNHDA and CDR2 is SQIVND in the germline V gene (reference sequence).

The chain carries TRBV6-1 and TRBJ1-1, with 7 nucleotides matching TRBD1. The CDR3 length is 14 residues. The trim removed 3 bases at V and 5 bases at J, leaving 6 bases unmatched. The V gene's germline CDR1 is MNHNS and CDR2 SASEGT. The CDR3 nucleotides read TGTGCCAGCAGTGAGAGACAGGGAAAAACTGAAGCTTTCTTT. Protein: CASSERQGKTEAFF.

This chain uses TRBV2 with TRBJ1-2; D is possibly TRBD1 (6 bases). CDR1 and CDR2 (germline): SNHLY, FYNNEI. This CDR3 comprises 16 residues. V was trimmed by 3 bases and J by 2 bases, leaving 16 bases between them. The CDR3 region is CASSDGWGQTNYGYTF. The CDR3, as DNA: TGTGCCAGCAGTGATGGATGGGGGCAAACCAACTATGGCTACACCTTC. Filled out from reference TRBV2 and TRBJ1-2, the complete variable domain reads EPEVTQTPSHQVTQMGQEVILRCVPISNHLYFYWYRQILGQKVEFLVSFYNNEISEKSEIFDDQFSVERPDGSNFTLKIRSTKLEDSAMYFCASSDGWGQTNYGYTFGSGTRLTVV.

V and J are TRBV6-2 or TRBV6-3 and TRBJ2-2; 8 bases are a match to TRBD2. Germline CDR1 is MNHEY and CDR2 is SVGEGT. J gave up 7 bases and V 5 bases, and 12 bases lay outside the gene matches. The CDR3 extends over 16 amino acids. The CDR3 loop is CASSGSGSSLIGELFF. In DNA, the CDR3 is TGTGCCAGCAGTGGAAGCGGGAGCAGTCTTATCGGGGAGCTGTTTTTT.

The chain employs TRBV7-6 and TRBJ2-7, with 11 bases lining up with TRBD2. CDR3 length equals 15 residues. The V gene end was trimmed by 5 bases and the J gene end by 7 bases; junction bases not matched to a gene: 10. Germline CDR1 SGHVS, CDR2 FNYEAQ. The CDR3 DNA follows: TGTGCCAGCAGCCCGGTAGCGGGAGGGCCGTGGGAGCAGTACTTC. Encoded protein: CASSPVAGGPWEQYF.

The CDR3 reads CASSYSDQGPTGELFF. CDR3 DNA: TGTGCCAGCAGTTACTCGGATCAGGGGCCTACCGGGGAGCTGTTTTTT. The chain carries TRBV6-6 and TRBJ2-2; possible D gene TRBD1, 6 bases. This CDR3 comprises 16 residues. Germline V gene lookup returns CDR1 MNHNY and CDR2 SVGAGI (reference sequence). The V gene lost 0 bases and the J gene lost 5 bases, with 13 bases spanning the gap.

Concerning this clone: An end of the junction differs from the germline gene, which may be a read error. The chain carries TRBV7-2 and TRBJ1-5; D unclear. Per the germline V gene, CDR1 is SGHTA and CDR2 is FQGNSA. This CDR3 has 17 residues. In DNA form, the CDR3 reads TGTGCCAGCAGCTTAAGCCCCCCTGGTGATAGCTATCAGCCCCAGCATTTT. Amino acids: CASSLSPPGDSYQPQHF.

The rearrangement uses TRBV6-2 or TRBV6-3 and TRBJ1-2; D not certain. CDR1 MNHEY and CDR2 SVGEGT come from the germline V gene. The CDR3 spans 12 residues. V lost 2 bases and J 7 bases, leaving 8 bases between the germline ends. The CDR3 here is CASSYGVGGYTF. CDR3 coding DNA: TGTGCCAGCAGTTACGGTGTCGGTGGCTACACCTTC.

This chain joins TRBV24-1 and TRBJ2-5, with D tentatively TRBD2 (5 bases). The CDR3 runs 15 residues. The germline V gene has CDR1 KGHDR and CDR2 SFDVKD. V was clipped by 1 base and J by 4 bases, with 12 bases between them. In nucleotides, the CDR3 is TGTGCCACCAGTGATTTCACTAGTGGAGGAGAGACCCAGTACTTC. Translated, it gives CATSDFTSGGETQYF.

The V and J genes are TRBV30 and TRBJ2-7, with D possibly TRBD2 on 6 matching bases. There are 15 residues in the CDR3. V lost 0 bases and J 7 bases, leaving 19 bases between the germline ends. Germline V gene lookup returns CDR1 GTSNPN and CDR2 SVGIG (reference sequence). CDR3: CAWSVGQGGHREQYF. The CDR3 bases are TGTGCCTGGAGTGTCGGGCAGGGAGGTCATAGGGAGCAGTACTTC.

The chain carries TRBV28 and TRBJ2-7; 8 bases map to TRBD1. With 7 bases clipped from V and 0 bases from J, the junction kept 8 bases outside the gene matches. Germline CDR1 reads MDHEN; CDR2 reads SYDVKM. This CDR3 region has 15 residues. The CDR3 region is CASTGGSLVSYEQYF. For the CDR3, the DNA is TGTGCCAGCACAGGGGGCAGCCTCGTCTCCTACGAGCAGTACTTC.

The CDR3 spells CASSKPKVGGRTGELFF. The CDR3 bases are TGTGCCAGCAGCAAACCCAAAGTCGGAGGGCGCACCGGGGAGCTGTTTTTT. The chain combines TRBV21-1 with TRBJ2-2; the D call in the table, TRBD2, was not verified against the DNA. TRBV21-1 is termed a pseudogene. The CDR3 extends over 17 amino acids.

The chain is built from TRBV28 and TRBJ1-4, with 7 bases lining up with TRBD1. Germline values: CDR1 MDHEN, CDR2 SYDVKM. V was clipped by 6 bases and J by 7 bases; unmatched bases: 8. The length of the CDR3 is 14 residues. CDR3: CASSQGDVSEKLFF. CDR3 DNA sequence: TGTGCCAGCAGCCAGGGGGATGTGAGTGAAAAACTGTTTTTT.

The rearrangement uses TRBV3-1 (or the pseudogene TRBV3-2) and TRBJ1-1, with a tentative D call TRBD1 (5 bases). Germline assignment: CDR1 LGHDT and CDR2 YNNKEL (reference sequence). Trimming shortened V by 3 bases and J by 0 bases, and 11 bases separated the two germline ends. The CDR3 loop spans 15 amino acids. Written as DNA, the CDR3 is TGTGCCAGCAGCCAGGAGGGGTGGGTGAACACTGAAGCTTTCTTT. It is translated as CASSQEGWVNTEAFF.

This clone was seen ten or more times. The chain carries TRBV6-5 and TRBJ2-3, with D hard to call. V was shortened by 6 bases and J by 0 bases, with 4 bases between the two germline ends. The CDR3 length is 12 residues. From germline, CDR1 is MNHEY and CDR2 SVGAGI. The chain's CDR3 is CASSGSTDTQYF. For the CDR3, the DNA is TGTGCCAGCAGCGGGAGCACAGATACGCAGTATTTT.